This T cell receptor beta chain was observed in a study of blood T cell repertoires in COVID-19. Study details: Sources were T cells, B-cell-depleted T cells, or PBMCs; the material itself was cDNA or gDNA.

How the authors handled the data: Amplifying reference gene primers gave estimates of nucleated cell counts. Clones were sequenced by immunoSEQ multiplex PCR, and TCRdb holds only the in-frame ones, with some missing. D and trimming come from the DNA, and the V and J calls and clone size come from that table. This sample has around 470,000 clones, with around 90% found just once. The CDR3 has 12 residues. Germline CDR1 is LNHDA and CDR2 is SQIVND (reference sequence). Trimming shortened V by 5 bases and J by 10 bases, and 9 bases separated the two germline ends. The study recruited people aged roughly 18 to 95 years across some 23 US areas. Resolution of symptoms, clearance, or two negative PCRs was present in recovered Cohort 3 donors.

The receptor was derived from a man younger than 30 who had recovered from COVID-19. The chain has TRBV19 and TRBJ1-6, with D possibly matching TRBD1 (5 bases). The sample comprised PBMCs or T cells enriched from blood (not recorded which). Here the CDR3 DNA reads TGTGCCAGTAGTCCCCGGGGGTCACCCCTCCACTTT. Encoded protein: CASSPRGSPLHF.